The 18 T cell receptor beta chains below all came from one sample that was sequenced in a study of shared clonotypes between healthy human individuals. This table comes from immunoSEQ multiplex PCR, and its TCRdb copy is limited to in-frame clones, with some not included. The sample yields about 670,000 clones, about 78% seen once. Sequenced sample: memory CD4+ T cells sorted from blood. Subset of the sample: CD45RA-negative fraction. The receptors were gathered from a woman aged 25 to 39 in good health.

The chain uses TRBV9 and TRBJ2-6; TRBD1 might be the D (5 bases). Germline CDR1 SGDLS, CDR2 YYNGEE. The CDR3 loop spans 15 amino acids. V lost 5 bases and J 0 bases, leaving 9 bases between the germline ends. The CDR3 DNA reads TGTGCCAGCAGTCGTCAGGGCTCTGGGGCCAACGTCCTGACTTTC. Translated, it gives CASSRQGSGANVLTF.

This chain joins TRBV15 and TRBJ1-4; D not certain. This CDR3 region has 16 residues. With 1 base removed from V and 0 bases from J, the gap between germline ends came to 9 bases. Germline values: CDR1 LNHNV, CDR2 YYDKDF (reference sequence). The CDR3 DNA reads as TGTGCCACCAGCAGAGCCAGACATTCAACTAATGAAAAACTGTTTTTT. This gives the protein CATSRARHSTNEKLFF.

The sample holds one count of this clone. V and J are TRBV27 and TRBJ2-1, with TRBD2 matching over 12 bases. Germline V CDR1 and CDR2: MNHEY, SMNVEV (reference sequence). The CDR3 covers 15 residues. Unmatched junction bases numbered 6, after V lost 7 bases and J lost 5 bases. The CDR3 bases are TGTGCCAGCAATTCCCTAGCGGGAGGGAACAATGAGCAGTTCTTC. Its translation is CASNSLAGGNNEQFF.

This clone turned up a few times. The chain employs TRBV4-2 and TRBJ1-4; D is possibly TRBD1 (6 bases). CDR3 length: 20 residues. The V gene lost 0 bases and the J gene lost 0 bases, with 20 bases spanning the gap. Germline V gene data show CDR1 as LGHNA and CDR2 as YNFKEQ. The CDR3 here is CASSQEWPGEGTATNEKLFF. CDR3 sequence (DNA): TGTGCCAGCAGCCAAGAATGGCCAGGGGAAGGGACTGCAACTAATGAAAAACTGTTTTTT.

J is TRBJ2-5 and V is TRBV4-1; TRBD1 aligns across 11 bases. Germline V lookup: CDR1 MGHRA, CDR2 YSYEKL. With 1 base clipped from V and 3 bases from J, the junction kept 7 bases outside the gene matches. CDR3 size: 17 residues. CDR3 protein: CASSQVWGQGGEETQYF. The CDR3 nucleotides read TGCGCCAGCAGCCAAGTGTGGGGACAGGGGGGGGAAGAGACCCAGTACTTC.

The chain joins TRBV14 to TRBJ1-1, with a tentative D call TRBD1 (5 bases). Germline V lookup: CDR1 SGHDN, CDR2 FVKESK. This CDR3 is 12 amino acids long. Trimming took off 5 bases at V and 11 bases at J, with 15 bases between the two ends. Here the CDR3 DNA reads TGTGCCAGCAGCAAAGGGGTCCGTATGGCTTTCTTT. Translated, it gives CASSKGVRMAFF.

This sequence joins TRBV27 and TRBJ1-4; no firm D call. CDR1 MNHEY and CDR2 SMNVEV come from the germline V gene (reference sequence). The length of the CDR3 is 15 residues. The V gene lost 2 bases and the J gene lost 0 bases, with 7 bases spanning the gap. This CDR3 reads CASSLGFATNEKLFF. The CDR3 nucleotides are TGTGCCAGCAGTTTAGGGTTTGCAACTAATGAAAAACTGTTTTTT.

This rearrangement joins TRBV7-6 to TRBJ2-5; 8 nucleotides line up with TRBD2. The J call could be wrong; TRBJ2-7 is a better fit for the DNA end. This CDR3 is 15 amino acids long. CDR1 and CDR2 (germline): SGHVS, FNYEAQ. CDR3: CASSGYSGKDYEQYF. The CDR3 bases are TGTGCCAGCAGCGGGTATAGCGGGAAGGACTACGAGCAGTACTTC.

J is TRBJ2-1 and V is TRBV5-1; 8 nucleotides line up with TRBD2. The ends lost 1 base at V and 0 bases at J; junction bases unmatched: 9. The CDR3 extends over 18 amino acids. Per germline, CDR1 SGHRS and CDR2 YFSETQ. The CDR3 is CASSLSRAGGRSYNEQFF. The CDR3 nucleotides read TGCGCCAGCAGCTTGAGCCGTGCGGGAGGACGCTCCTACAATGAGCAGTTCTTC.

The chain carries TRBV12-1 and TRBJ2-7; no check of the table's D call, TRBD1, against the DNA was made. TRBV12-1 has pseudogene status. This CDR3 is built from 13 residues. CDR3 protein: CASSLTASYEQYF. In DNA, the CDR3 is TGTGCCAGCAGCTTAACAGCCTCCTACGAGCAGTACTTC.

A few counts support this clone. The chain couples TRBV13 to TRBJ2-7; D is perhaps TRBD1 (6 bases). CDR1 and CDR2 (germline): PRHDT, FYEKMQ (reference sequence). CDR3 length: 17 residues. The V end lost 1 base, the J end lost 0 bases, and 16 bases lay between the germline ends. In DNA form, the CDR3 reads TGTGCCAGCAGCTTAGTGGGGGCGGACAGTAGCTCCTACGAGCAGTACTTC. As protein: CASSLVGADSSSYEQYF.

This clone has just one count. This rearrangement joins TRBV7-9 to TRBJ1-4, with D perhaps TRBD1 (5 bases). Germline loops: CDR1 SEHNR, CDR2 FQNEAQ (reference sequence). The ends were cut back, 5 bases at V and 0 bases at J, with 7 bases in the middle. This CDR3 comprises 14 residues. DNA for the CDR3: TGTGCCAGCAGCCGGGGCGCAACTAATGAAAAACTGTTTTTT. Translation: CASSRGATNEKLFF. Full variable domain (missing parts from reference TRBV7-9 and TRBJ1-4): DTGVSQNPRHKITKRGQNVTFRCDPISEHNRLYWYRQTLGQGPEFLTYFQNEAQLEKSRLLSDRFSAERPKGSFSTLEIQRTEQGDSAMYLCASSRGATNEKLFFGSGTQLSVL.

This clone appeared once. The J gene is TRBJ1-1, the V gene TRBV19, with 10 bases lining up with TRBD1. Germline CDR1 and CDR2: LNHDA and SQIVND (reference sequence). The CDR3 runs 15 residues. The junction had 12 bases not matched to a gene; V was cut back by 11 bases and J by 3 bases. The DNA of the CDR3 is TGTGCCGTTAGGGACAGGGGCCCCTCCGACACTGAAGCTTTCTTT. Translation: CAVRDRGPSDTEAFF.

The V gene is TRBV5-1, the J gene TRBJ2-1; no reliable D call. Germline V lookup: CDR1 SGHRS, CDR2 YFSETQ. The germline V and J ends were trimmed by 3 bases and 7 bases, with 11 bases remaining between them. The CDR3 runs 13 residues. The CDR3, as DNA: TGCGCCAGCAGCTCATTTGATGGGAATGAGCAGTTCTTC. It encodes CASSSFDGNEQFF.

There are a few counts of this clone. V usage is TRBV10-1 and J usage is TRBJ1-4; the D is unclear. Deletions cut 3 bases from V and 7 bases from J, with 9 bases between. Germline V gene sequence: CDR1 WNHNN, CDR2 SYGVQD (reference sequence). The CDR3 has 13 amino acids. As DNA, the CDR3 is TGCGCCAGCAGTGATCGAGGGTCTGAAAAACTGTTTTTT. It yields the protein CASSDRGSEKLFF.

The chain has TRBV5-1 and TRBJ1-1; TRBD1 is a possible D gene (5 bases). The CDR3 is 13 residues long. With 4 bases removed from V and 5 bases from J, the gap between germline ends came to 12 bases. Germline assignment: CDR1 SGHRS and CDR2 YFSETQ. The CDR3, as DNA: TGCGCCAGCAGCCCCGGTGGGGGGACTGAAGCTTTCTTT. Translation gives CASSPGGGTEAFF.

V usage is TRBV4-1 and J usage is TRBJ2-3, with D perhaps matching TRBD1 (6 bases). In germline, CDR1 is MGHRA, CDR2 YSYEKL. The CDR3 covers 15 residues. V gave up 1 base and J gave up 2 bases, with 10 bases separating them. CDR3 DNA sequence: TGCGCCAGCAGCCAAGGGGGGCATATCACAGATACGCAGTATTTT. Protein sequence: CASSQGGHITDTQYF.

The count of this clone is one. The rearrangement joins TRBV5-1 to TRBJ2-2; maybe TRBD2 (6 bases). The CDR3 sequence is 15 residues long. V lost 3 bases and J 0 bases, leaving 9 bases between the germline ends. Germline CDR1 reads SGHRS; CDR2 reads YFSETQ. CDR3 region: CASSWGEANTGELFF. CDR3 DNA sequence: TGCGCCAGCAGCTGGGGGGAGGCGAACACCGGGGAGCTGTTTTTT.